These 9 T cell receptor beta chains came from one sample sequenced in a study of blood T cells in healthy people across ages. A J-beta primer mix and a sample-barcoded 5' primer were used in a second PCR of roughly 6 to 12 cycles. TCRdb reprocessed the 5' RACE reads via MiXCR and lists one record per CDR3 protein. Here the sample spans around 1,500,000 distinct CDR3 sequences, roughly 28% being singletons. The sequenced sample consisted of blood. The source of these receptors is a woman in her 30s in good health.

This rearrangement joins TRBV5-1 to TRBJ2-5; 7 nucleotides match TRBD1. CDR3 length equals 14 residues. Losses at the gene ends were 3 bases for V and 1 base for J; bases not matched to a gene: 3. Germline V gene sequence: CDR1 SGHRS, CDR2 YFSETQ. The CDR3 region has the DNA TGCGCCAGCAGCTGGGGACAGCCCCAAGAGACCCAGTACTTC. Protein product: CASSWGQPQETQYF. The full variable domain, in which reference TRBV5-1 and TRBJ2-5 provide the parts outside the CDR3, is KAGVTQTPRYLIKTRGQQVTLSCSPISGHRSVSWYQQTPGQGLQFLFEYFSETQRNKGNFPGRFSGRQFSNSRSEMNVSTLELGDSALYLCASSWGQPQETQYFGPGTRLLVL.

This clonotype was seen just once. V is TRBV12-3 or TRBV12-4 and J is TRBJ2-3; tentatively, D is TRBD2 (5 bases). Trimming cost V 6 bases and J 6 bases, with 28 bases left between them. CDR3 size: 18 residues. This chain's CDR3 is CASRKTGISQASQDTQYF. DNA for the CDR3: TGTGCCAGCAGAAAAACCGGGATTTCTCAAGCTAGTCAGGATACGCAGTATTTT.

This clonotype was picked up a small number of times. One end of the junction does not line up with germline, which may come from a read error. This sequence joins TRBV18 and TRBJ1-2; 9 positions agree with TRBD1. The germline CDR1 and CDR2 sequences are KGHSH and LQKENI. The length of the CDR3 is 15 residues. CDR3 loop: CTSSSPGQGSYGYTF. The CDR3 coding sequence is TGTACCAGCTCATCCCCGGGACAGGGAAGCTATGGCTACACCTTC.

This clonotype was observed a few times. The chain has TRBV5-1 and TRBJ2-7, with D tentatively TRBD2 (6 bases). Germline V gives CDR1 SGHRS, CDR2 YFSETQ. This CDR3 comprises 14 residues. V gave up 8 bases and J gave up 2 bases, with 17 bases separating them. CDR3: CASRRGDGPYEQYF. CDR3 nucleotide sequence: TGCGCCAGTCGGAGGGGCGACGGGCCCTACGAGCAGTACTTC.

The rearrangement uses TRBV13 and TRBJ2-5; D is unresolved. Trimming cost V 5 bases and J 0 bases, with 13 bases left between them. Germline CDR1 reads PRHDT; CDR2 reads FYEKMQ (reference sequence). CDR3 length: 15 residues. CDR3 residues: CASSPDGRYQETQYF. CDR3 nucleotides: TGTGCCAGCAGCCCGGACGGACGCTACCAAGAGACCCAGTACTTC.

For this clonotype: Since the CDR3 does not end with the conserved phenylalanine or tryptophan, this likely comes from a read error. The CDR3 region is CASSDRSGNYGYTS. The CDR3 DNA sequence: TGTGCCAGCTCCGATAGGTCCGGGAACTATGGCTACACCTCC. The chain employs TRBV12-3 or TRBV12-4 and TRBJ1-2, with no clear D. CDR3 length: 14 amino acids. Deletions cut 8 bases from V and 2 bases from J, with 15 bases between.

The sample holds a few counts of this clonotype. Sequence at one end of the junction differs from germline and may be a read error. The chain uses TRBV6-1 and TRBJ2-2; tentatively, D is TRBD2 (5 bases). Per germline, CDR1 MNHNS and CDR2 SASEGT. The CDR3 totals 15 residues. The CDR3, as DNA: TGTGCCACCAGTGAAGCAGACCCGGGGACCGGGGAGCTGTTTTTT. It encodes CATSEADPGTGELFF.

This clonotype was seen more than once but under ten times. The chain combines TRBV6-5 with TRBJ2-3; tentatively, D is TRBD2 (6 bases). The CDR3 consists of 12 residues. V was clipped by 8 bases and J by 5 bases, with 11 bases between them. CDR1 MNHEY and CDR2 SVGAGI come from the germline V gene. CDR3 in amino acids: CASGKAGDTQYF. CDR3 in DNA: TGTGCCAGCGGAAAAGCGGGAGATACGCAGTATTTT.

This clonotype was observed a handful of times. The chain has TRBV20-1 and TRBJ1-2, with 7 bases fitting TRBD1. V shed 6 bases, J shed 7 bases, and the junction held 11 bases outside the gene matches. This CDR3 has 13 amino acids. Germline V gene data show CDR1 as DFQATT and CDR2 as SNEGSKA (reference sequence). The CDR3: CSARTDRVGGYTF. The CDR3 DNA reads TGCAGTGCCAGGACTGACAGGGTCGGTGGCTACACCTTC.